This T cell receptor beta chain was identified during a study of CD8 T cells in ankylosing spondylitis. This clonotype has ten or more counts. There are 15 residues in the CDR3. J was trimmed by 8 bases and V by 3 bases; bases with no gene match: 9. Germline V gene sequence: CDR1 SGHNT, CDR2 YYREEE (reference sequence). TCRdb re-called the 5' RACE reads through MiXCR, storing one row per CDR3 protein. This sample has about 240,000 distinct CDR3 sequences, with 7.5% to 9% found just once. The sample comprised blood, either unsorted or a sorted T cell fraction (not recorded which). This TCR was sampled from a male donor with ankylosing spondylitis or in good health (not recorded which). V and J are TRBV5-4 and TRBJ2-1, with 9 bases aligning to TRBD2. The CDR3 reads CASSSTGTSTYEQFF. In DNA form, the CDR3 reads TGTGCCAGCAGCTCTACCGGGACTAGCACATATGAGCAGTTCTTC.